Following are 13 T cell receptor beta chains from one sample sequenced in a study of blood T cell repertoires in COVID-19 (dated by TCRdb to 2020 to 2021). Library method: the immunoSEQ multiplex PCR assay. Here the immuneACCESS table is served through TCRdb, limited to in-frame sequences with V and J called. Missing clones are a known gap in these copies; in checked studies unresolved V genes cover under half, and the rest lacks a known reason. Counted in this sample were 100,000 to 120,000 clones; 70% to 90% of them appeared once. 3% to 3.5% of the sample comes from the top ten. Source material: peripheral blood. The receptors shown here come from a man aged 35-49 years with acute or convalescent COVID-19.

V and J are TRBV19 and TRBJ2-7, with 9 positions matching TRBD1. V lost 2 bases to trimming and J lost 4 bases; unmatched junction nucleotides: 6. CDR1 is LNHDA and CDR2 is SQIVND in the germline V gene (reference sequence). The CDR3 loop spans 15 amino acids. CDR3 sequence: CASSITNRGHYEQYF. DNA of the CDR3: TGTGCCAGTAGTATAACGAACAGGGGGCATTACGAGCAGTACTTC.

The CDR3 loop reads CASSSPPTGLEAFF. As DNA, the CDR3 is TGTGCCAGCAGCTCCCCCCCGACAGGGTTAGAAGCTTTCTTT. This rearrangement joins TRBV11-2 to TRBJ1-1; TRBD1 matches at 7 bases. Germline CDR1 SGHAT, CDR2 FQNNGV. J lost 8 bases, V lost 4 bases, and 10 bases had no gene match. The CDR3 consists of 14 residues.

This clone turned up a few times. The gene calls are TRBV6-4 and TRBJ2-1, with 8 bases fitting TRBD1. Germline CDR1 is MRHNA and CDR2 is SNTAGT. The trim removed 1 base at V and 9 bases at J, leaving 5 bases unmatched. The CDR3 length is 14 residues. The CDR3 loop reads CASSDFQGAGEQFF. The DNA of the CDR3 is TGTGCCAGCAGTGACTTTCAGGGGGCTGGTGAGCAGTTCTTC.

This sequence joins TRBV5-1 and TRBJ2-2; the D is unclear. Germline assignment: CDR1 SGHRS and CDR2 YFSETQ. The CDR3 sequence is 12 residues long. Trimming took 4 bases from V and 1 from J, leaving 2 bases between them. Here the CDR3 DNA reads TGCGCCAGCAGCCAGAACACCGGGGAGCTGTTTTTT. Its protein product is CASSQNTGELFF.

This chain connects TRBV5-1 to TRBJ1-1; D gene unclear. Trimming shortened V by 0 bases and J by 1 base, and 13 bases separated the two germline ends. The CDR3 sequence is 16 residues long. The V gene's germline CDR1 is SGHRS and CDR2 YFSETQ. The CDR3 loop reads CASSLAAGGTNTEAFF. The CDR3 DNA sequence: TGCGCCAGCAGCTTGGCGGCAGGAGGAACGAACACTGAAGCTTTCTTT.

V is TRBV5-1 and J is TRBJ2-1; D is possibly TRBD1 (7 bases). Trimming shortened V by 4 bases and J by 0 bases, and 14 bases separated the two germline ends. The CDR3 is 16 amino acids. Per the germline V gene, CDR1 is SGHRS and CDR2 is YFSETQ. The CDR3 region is CASSPAGQSSYNEQFF. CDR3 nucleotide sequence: TGCGCCAGCAGCCCGGCGGGACAGAGCTCCTACAATGAGCAGTTCTTC. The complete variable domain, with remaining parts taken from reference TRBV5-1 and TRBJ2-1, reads KAGVTQTPRYLIKTRGQQVTLSCSPISGHRSVSWYQQTPGQGLQFLFEYFSETQRNKGNFPGRFSGRQFSNSRSEMNVSTLELGDSALYLCASSPAGQSSYNEQFFGPGTRLTVL.

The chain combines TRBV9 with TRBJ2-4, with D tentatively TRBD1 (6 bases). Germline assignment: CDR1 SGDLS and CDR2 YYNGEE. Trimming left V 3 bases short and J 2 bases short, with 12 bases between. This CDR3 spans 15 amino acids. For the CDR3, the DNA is TGTGCCAGCAGCGGACTTCAGGGGTCCAAAAACATTCAGTACTTC. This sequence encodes CASSGLQGSKNIQYF.

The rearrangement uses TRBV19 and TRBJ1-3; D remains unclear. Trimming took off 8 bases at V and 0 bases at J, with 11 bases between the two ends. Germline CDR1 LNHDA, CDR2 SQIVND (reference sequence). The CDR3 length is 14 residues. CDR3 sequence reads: CASRWRDSGNTIYF. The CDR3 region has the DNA TGTGCCAGTCGGTGGAGGGACTCTGGAAACACCATATATTTT.

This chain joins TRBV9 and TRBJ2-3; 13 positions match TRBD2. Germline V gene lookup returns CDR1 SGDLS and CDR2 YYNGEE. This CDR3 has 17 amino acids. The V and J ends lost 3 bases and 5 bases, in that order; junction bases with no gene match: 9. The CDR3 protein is CASSGGLAGTGGDTQYF. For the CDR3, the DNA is TGTGCCAGCAGCGGGGGACTAGCGGGGACCGGGGGAGATACGCAGTATTTT.

The chain's CDR3 is CASSQTSGPYEQYF. The CDR3 DNA is TGTGCCAGCAGCCAGACTAGCGGGCCCTACGAGCAGTACTTC. This chain links TRBV7-2 with TRBJ2-7; 10 nucleotides align to TRBD2. J was trimmed by 2 bases and V by 5 bases; bases with no gene match: 3. The CDR3 consists of 14 residues. The germline V gene has CDR1 SGHTA and CDR2 FQGNSA.

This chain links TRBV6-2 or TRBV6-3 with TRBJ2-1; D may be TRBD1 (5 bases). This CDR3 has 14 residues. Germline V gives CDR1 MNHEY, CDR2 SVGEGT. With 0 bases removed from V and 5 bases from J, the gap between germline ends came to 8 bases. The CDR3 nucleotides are TGTGCCAGCAGTTACTCGGGGCCCCACAATGAGCAGTTCTTC. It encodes CASSYSGPHNEQFF.

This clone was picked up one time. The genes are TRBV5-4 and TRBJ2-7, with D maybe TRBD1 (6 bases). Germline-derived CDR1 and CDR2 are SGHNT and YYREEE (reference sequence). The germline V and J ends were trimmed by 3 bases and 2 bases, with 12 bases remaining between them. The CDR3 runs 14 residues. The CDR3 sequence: CASSSTDRPYEQYF. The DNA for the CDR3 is TGTGCCAGCAGCTCCACGGACAGACCCTACGAGCAGTACTTC.

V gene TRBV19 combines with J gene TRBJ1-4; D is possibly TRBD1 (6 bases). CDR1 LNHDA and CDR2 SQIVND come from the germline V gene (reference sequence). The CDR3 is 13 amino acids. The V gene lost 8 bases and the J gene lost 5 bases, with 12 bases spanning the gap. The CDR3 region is CASRTAENEKLFF. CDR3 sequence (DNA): TGTGCCAGTCGGACAGCCGAAAATGAAAAACTGTTTTTT.